The rows below give T cell receptor beta chains drawn from one sample of a study of blood T cell repertoires in COVID-19. The repertoire was sequenced with immunoSEQ multiplex PCR; TCRdb's copy has only in-frame clones and lacks some. Altogether 130,000 to 150,000 clones are present, approximately 88% being singletons, with the ten largest covering more than 1%. The sequenced sample consisted of PBMCs or T cells enriched from blood (not recorded which). The receptor source for this set is a woman in her twenties or thirties with acute COVID-19. CDR3s leave out the opening cysteine and the closing phenylalanine or tryptophan. D genes are given only for firm matches.

j_call v_call d_call cdr3_aa
TRBJ1-4 TRBV13 TRBD1 ASSQDREGLSEKLF
TRBJ1-6 TRBV18 TRBD1 ASSPGQATNSPLH
TRBJ2-1 TRBV2 TRBD2 ASTLRGLLLYNEQF
TRBJ2-4 TRBV4-3 . ASSQVWGDSKAKNIQY
TRBJ2-6 TRBV4-3 TRBD2 ASSPSFGGLAGVSGANVLT
TRBJ2-6 TRBV28 . ASSTQGSMGGANVLT
TRBJ2-1 TRBV18 TRBD2 ASSPLPGRALNEQF
TRBJ1-3 TRBV9 . ASSVMQGMSGNTIY
TRBJ1-5 TRBV28 TRBD1 ASSASGGNQPQH
TRBJ1-3 TRBV30 . ACLPGPGSGNTIY
TRBJ2-7 TRBV7-9 TRBD1 ASSHPPGTGSDEQY
TRBJ2-3 TRBV29-1 . SHRGADTQY
TRBJ2-5 TRBV3-1/TRBV3-2 TRBD2 ASSQEDRAGGGETQY
TRBJ1-1 TRBV27 . ASRYQREHTEAF
TRBJ1-4 TRBV28 TRBD1 ASSSPGTGGGEKLF
TRBJ2-1 TRBV5-1 TRBD2 ASSSLGLAGGSEQF
TRBJ2-7 TRBV7-2 TRBD2 ASSLLAGVYEQY
TRBJ2-1 TRBV5-4 TRBD2 ASALTSGGGNEQF
TRBJ2-2 TRBV4-3 . ASSQENGGAGELF
TRBJ1-3 TRBV4-3 . ASSQDFRGNTIY
TRBJ1-1 TRBV4-3 . ASSQVWGGDTEAF
TRBJ2-7 TRBV11-2 TRBD1 ASSFTGVLYEQY
TRBJ1-5 TRBV6-5 . ASDTGDNQPQH
TRBJ2-1 TRBV19 TRBD2 ASSTLTSGVVISYNEQF
TRBJ2-1 TRBV9 . ASSTADRYNEQF
TRBJ2-1 TRBV6-1 . ASSEASTSYNEQF
TRBJ2-1 TRBV29-1 TRBD2 SVESPLSGVSYNEQF
TRBJ2-1 TRBV4-3 TRBD2 ASSPGSLVAGGRSYNEQF
TRBJ2-7 TRBV5-1 TRBD1 ASSTRQGAYEQY
TRBJ2-1 TRBV3-1/TRBV3-2 TRBD1 ASKQGAEQF
TRBJ2-7 TRBV10-1 TRBD2 ASSGSSGSYEQY
TRBJ2-5 TRBV28 TRBD2 ASSARLTSGVETQY
TRBJ2-1 TRBV15 TRBD2 ATSRGLGEGYNEQF
TRBJ2-5 TRBV29-1 TRBD2 SSISGGETQY
TRBJ2-1 TRBV7-2 . ASSSVGTNEQF
TRBJ1-4 TRBV9 . ASSAYSSTNEKLF
TRBJ2-6 TRBV4-3 . ASSRYRGGDSGANVLT
TRBJ1-2 TRBV28 TRBD1 ASSITSGTGIGYT
TRBJ2-1 TRBV19 TRBD2 ASSPSRLAGDNEQF
TRBJ2-1 TRBV21-1 . ASRPTAGLATTYNEQF
TRBJ1-4 TRBV28 . ASRLRGSRTTNEKLF
TRBJ2-1 TRBV3-1/TRBV3-2 . ASSPMGSSYNEQF
TRBJ1-3 TRBV7-2 . ASNPTGLLLSGNTIY
TRBJ2-7 TRBV11-2 TRBD2 ASSAPGLPYEQY
TRBJ1-2 TRBV9 . ASSVDEHDGYT
TRBJ1-6 TRBV27 . ASSLGQINSPLH
TRBJ2-2 TRBV4-1 TRBD2 ASSRTSGLNTGELF
TRBJ1-1 TRBV28 . ASSSTVAGNTEAF
TRBJ1-1 TRBV2 TRBD1 ASRGTANTEAF
TRBJ2-1 TRBV18 TRBD1 ASSPGTGNYNEQF
TRBJ1-4 TRBV30 TRBD1 AWTTLTGNEKLF